These T cell receptor beta chains were read from a single sample in a study of T-cell reconstitution after alpha-beta-depleted transplantation in children. MiXCR was run by TCRdb on the PCR reads, yielding one entry per CDR3 protein. The profile covers about 400,000 distinct CDR3 sequences, with roughly 22% appearing a single time and less than 4.5% taken by the ten largest. Specimen: PBMCs from the stem cell graft donor, collected from the stem cell graft. All receptors derive from a human donor who donated a stem cell graft to a child with acute myeloid leukemia. Each CDR3 is given with its conserved first and last residue. Fields, in order: CDR3 protein, CDR3 DNA, clone size, J gene, D gene, V gene. D genes are given only for firm matches. Expanded clones get a size class; other rows say once, few or many, or leave the size out.

cdr3_aa: CASSLGPGGDCSNQPQHF; cdr3_nt: TGTGCTAGCAGCTTGGGCCCAGGGGGCGACTGTAGCAATCAGCCCCAGCATTTT; clone_size: .; j_call: TRBJ1-5; d_call: TRBD1; v_call: TRBV7-7
cdr3_aa: CASKERGYEQYF; cdr3_nt: TGTGCCAGCAAGGAGCGGGGCTACGAGCAGTACTTC; clone_size: .; j_call: TRBJ2-7; d_call: TRBD2; v_call: TRBV2
cdr3_aa: CASSLPVRDPNNEQFF; cdr3_nt: TGTGCCAGCAGCTTACCCGTCAGGGATCCCAACAATGAGCAGTTCTTC; clone_size: .; j_call: TRBJ2-1; d_call: .; v_call: TRBV7-9
cdr3_aa: CATLGAGEAYEQYF; cdr3_nt: TGTGCCACGCTTGGGGCGGGAGAAGCCTACGAGCAGTACTTC; clone_size: .; j_call: TRBJ2-7; d_call: TRBD2; v_call: TRBV6-1
cdr3_aa: CSASPQQGNQPQHF; cdr3_nt: TGCAGTGCTAGTCCCCAGCAGGGCAATCAGCCCCAGCATTTT; clone_size: few; j_call: TRBJ1-5; d_call: .; v_call: TRBV20-1
cdr3_aa: CATSAGSYDEQFF; cdr3_nt: TGTGCCACCAGTGCGGGCTCCTACGATGAGCAGTTCTTC; clone_size: .; j_call: TRBJ2-1; d_call: .; v_call: TRBV24-1
cdr3_aa: CASSSSYDTYEQYF; cdr3_nt: TGTGCCAGCAGTTCGTCCTATGATACCTACGAGCAGTACTTC; clone_size: many; j_call: TRBJ2-7; d_call: .; v_call: TRBV12-3/TRBV12-4
cdr3_aa: CASSDRFEAFF; cdr3_nt: TGTGCCAGCAGTGACAGGTTTGAAGCTTTCTTT; clone_size: .; j_call: TRBJ1-1; d_call: .; v_call: TRBV2
cdr3_aa: CASNTGRGYEQYF; cdr3_nt: TGTGCCAGCAACACGGGGCGGGGATACGAGCAGTACTTC; clone_size: .; j_call: TRBJ2-7; d_call: .; v_call: TRBV12-3/TRBV12-4
cdr3_aa: CASSQVVDYGYTF; cdr3_nt: TGTGCCAGCAGCCAAGTTGTGGACTATGGCTACACCTTC; clone_size: .; j_call: TRBJ1-2; d_call: .; v_call: TRBV3-1
cdr3_aa: CSARDILAGAVDTQYF; cdr3_nt: TGCAGTGCTAGAGATATCCTAGCGGGAGCCGTAGATACGCAGTATTTT; clone_size: .; j_call: TRBJ2-3; d_call: TRBD2; v_call: TRBV20-1
cdr3_aa: CASKNRGNRVF; cdr3_nt: TGTGCCAGTAAAAACAGGGGAAACAGGGTCTTC; clone_size: few; j_call: TRBJ2-1; d_call: TRBD1; v_call: TRBV12-3/TRBV12-4
cdr3_aa: CASSDEQGSTEAFF; cdr3_nt: TGTGCCAGCAGTGATGAACAGGGATCCACTGAAGCTTTCTTT; clone_size: .; j_call: TRBJ1-1; d_call: .; v_call: TRBV2
cdr3_aa: CASSSLAGSSNQPQHF; cdr3_nt: TGTGCCAGCAGCTCCCTTGCGGGGAGTAGCAATCAGCCCCAGCATTTT; clone_size: many; j_call: TRBJ1-5; d_call: .; v_call: TRBV6-6
cdr3_aa: CASSPYRGLDTEAFF; cdr3_nt: TGTGCCAGCAGTCCCTACAGGGGGCTGGACACTGAAGCTTTCTTT; clone_size: few; j_call: TRBJ1-1; d_call: TRBD1; v_call: TRBV12-3/TRBV12-4
cdr3_aa: CASSSQGPTEAFF; cdr3_nt: TGTGCCAGCAGCTCCCAGGGGCCCACTGAAGCTTTCTTT; clone_size: many; j_call: TRBJ1-1; d_call: .; v_call: TRBV11-2
cdr3_aa: CASSFGQGGNEQFF; cdr3_nt: TGCGCCAGCAGCTTTGGCCAGGGAGGGAATGAGCAGTTCTTC; clone_size: few; j_call: TRBJ2-1; d_call: TRBD2; v_call: TRBV5-1
cdr3_aa: CRGRAPGLAGGGTGELFF; cdr3_nt: TGCAGGGGTAGGGCTCCGGGCCTAGCGGGAGGAGGCACCGGGGAGCTGTTTTTT; clone_size: once; j_call: TRBJ2-2; d_call: TRBD2; v_call: TRBV20-1
cdr3_aa: CSALQGAGNQPQHF; cdr3_nt: TGCAGTGCTCTACAGGGGGCTGGCAATCAGCCCCAGCATTTT; clone_size: few; j_call: TRBJ1-5; d_call: TRBD1; v_call: TRBV20-1
cdr3_aa: CASSFDITYNEQFF; cdr3_nt: TGTGCCAGCAGCTTCGATATAACCTACAATGAGCAGTTCTTC; clone_size: few; j_call: TRBJ2-1; d_call: .; v_call: TRBV5-6
cdr3_aa: CSARGLDSHTFYGYTF; cdr3_nt: TGCAGTGCTAGAGGGTTGGACAGCCACACCTTCTATGGCTACACCTTC; clone_size: few; j_call: TRBJ1-2; d_call: .; v_call: TRBV20-1
cdr3_aa: CASSTDKRGREQYF; cdr3_nt: TGTGCCAGCAGTACAGACAAGAGGGGACGCGAGCAGTACTTC; clone_size: few; j_call: TRBJ2-7; d_call: .; v_call: TRBV11-3
cdr3_aa: CSAEIPGQGFQPQHF; cdr3_nt: TGCAGTGCGGAGATTCCGGGACAGGGATTTCAGCCCCAGCATTTT; clone_size: .; j_call: TRBJ1-5; d_call: TRBD1; v_call: TRBV20-1
cdr3_aa: CAISASTGLVGELFF; cdr3_nt: TGTGCCATCAGTGCTTCGACAGGGCTGGTTGGGGAGCTGTTTTTT; clone_size: .; j_call: TRBJ2-2; d_call: TRBD1; v_call: TRBV10-3
cdr3_aa: CASSPLDRVATEAFF; cdr3_nt: TGTGCCAGCAGCCCCCTGGACAGGGTTGCCACTGAAGCTTTCTTT; clone_size: many; j_call: TRBJ1-1; d_call: TRBD1; v_call: TRBV7-6
cdr3_aa: CSAATSGRSTDTQYF; cdr3_nt: TGCAGTGCCGCGACTAGCGGGAGGTCCACAGATACGCAGTATTTT; clone_size: few; j_call: TRBJ2-3; d_call: TRBD2; v_call: TRBV20-1
cdr3_aa: CASSLGQGQSEQYF; cdr3_nt: TGTGCCAGCAGTCTCGGACAGGGGCAGAGCGAGCAGTACTTC; clone_size: few; j_call: TRBJ2-7; d_call: TRBD1; v_call: TRBV12-3/TRBV12-4
cdr3_aa: CSASIRLDNEQFF; cdr3_nt: TGCAGTGCTAGTATAAGACTGGACAATGAGCAGTTCTTC; clone_size: .; j_call: TRBJ2-1; d_call: .; v_call: TRBV20-1
cdr3_aa: CSARKTSGSLNEQFF; cdr3_nt: TGCAGTGCTAGAAAGACTAGCGGGAGTCTCAATGAGCAGTTCTTC; clone_size: .; j_call: TRBJ2-1; d_call: TRBD2; v_call: TRBV20-1